These 26 T cell receptor beta chains originate from one sample sequenced in a study of blood T cell repertoires in COVID-19. The repertoire was sequenced with immunoSEQ multiplex PCR; TCRdb's copy has only in-frame clones and lacks some. The top ten hold approximately 4.4% of the sample, which has about 120,000 clones, about 90% seen once. The sample was peripheral blood. These receptor sequences come from a woman aged 50 to 65 with acute or convalescent COVID-19.

The CDR3 loop reads CAWDSTGGYAGELFF. In DNA, the CDR3 is TGTGCCTGGGATTCGACAGGGGGCTACGCCGGGGAGCTGTTTTTT. The rearrangement uses TRBV30 and TRBJ2-2; TRBD1 matches at 10 bases. In germline, CDR1 is GTSNPN, CDR2 SVGIG (reference sequence). The CDR3 has 15 residues. Losses at the gene ends were 5 bases for V and 6 bases for J; bases not matched to a gene: 9.

This clone was seen once. The chain uses TRBV5-6 and TRBJ1-3; D remains unclear. The CDR3 has 17 residues. The V gene's germline CDR1 is SGHDT and CDR2 YYEEEE. The ends were cut back, 7 bases at V and 0 bases at J, with 20 bases in the middle. The CDR3 DNA sequence: TGTGCCAGCCATCCAGGTACCGATTGGATCTCTGGAAACACCATATATTTT. This encodes CASHPGTDWISGNTIYF.

This clone was counted between two and nine times. This chain joins TRBV11-1 and TRBJ1-2; TRBD1 matches 7 bases. After removal of 5 bases from V and 5 bases from J, the junction contained 5 bases not matched to a gene. Germline V lookup: CDR1 SGHAT, CDR2 FQDESV (reference sequence). The length of the CDR3 is 13 residues. The CDR3 region is CASSPRQGYGYTF. For the CDR3, the DNA is TGTGCCAGCAGCCCGAGACAGGGATATGGCTACACCTTC.

The chain combines TRBV24-1 with TRBJ1-1; D call uncertain. V was cut by 2 bases and J by 10 bases, with 10 bases left in between. The CDR3 sequence is 12 residues long. Germline-derived CDR1 and CDR2 are KGHDR and SFDVKD. This CDR3 is CATSDSGRVAFF. In nucleotides, the CDR3 is TGTGCCACCAGTGATTCTGGGAGGGTAGCTTTCTTT.

CDR3 DNA sequence: TGTGCCAGCAGTGAGGGGACTATCTATGGCTACACCTTC. It yields the protein CASSEGTIYGYTF. The chain has TRBV28 and TRBJ1-2; maybe TRBD1 (5 bases). The V gene's germline CDR1 is MDHEN and CDR2 SYDVKM. The CDR3 covers 13 residues. The ends were cut back, 5 bases at V and 4 bases at J, with 11 bases in the middle.

This clone has a single count. The genes are TRBV9 and TRBJ2-7, with a tentative D call TRBD1 (6 bases). CDR1 is SGDLS, CDR2 YYNGEE, per germline. Trimming cost V 3 bases and J 3 bases, with 13 bases left between them. The CDR3 loop spans 14 amino acids. The CDR3 coding sequence is TGTGCCAGCAGCGCCTCGACAGGTCTCTACGAGCAGTACTTC. This translates into CASSASTGLYEQYF.

The CDR3 loop is CASSLLAGAQETQYF. The CDR3 nucleotides read TGCGCCAGCAGCCTACTAGCGGGGGCCCAAGAGACCCAGTACTTC. The chain employs TRBV4-1 and TRBJ2-5; 11 nucleotides align to TRBD2. The V gene end was trimmed by 4 bases and the J gene end by 1 base; junction bases not matched to a gene: 2. The germline gives CDR1 MGHRA, CDR2 YSYEKL. The CDR3 consists of 15 residues.

V usage is TRBV2 and J usage is TRBJ2-2; no reliable D call. The ends were cut back, 5 bases at V and 8 bases at J, with 18 bases in the middle. From germline, CDR1 is SNHLY and CDR2 FYNNEI. The CDR3 has 15 amino acids. The DNA of the CDR3 is TGTGCCAGCAGTCCCGACACCCTTGGTAGGGGGGAGCTGTTTTTT. Translated: CASSPDTLGRGELFF.

This sequence joins TRBV25-1 and TRBJ1-6; a possible D gene is TRBD1 (5 bases). The CDR3 loop spans 15 amino acids. Germline assignment: CDR1 MGHDK and CDR2 SYGVNS. V lost 3 bases and J lost 9, with 15 bases in between. The CDR3 spells CASSDARAGSSPLHF. The CDR3 nucleotides read TGTGCCAGCAGTGACGCCAGGGCCGGGAGTTCACCCCTCCACTTT.

J is TRBJ1-1 and V is TRBV11-2; D is unresolved. Trimming took 5 bases from V and 3 from J, leaving 13 bases between them. In germline, CDR1 is SGHAT, CDR2 FQNNGV. The CDR3 runs to 14 residues. The CDR3 nucleotides read TGTGCCAGCAGCCCTCGAGGGCGGGACACTGAAGCTTTCTTT. Its translation: CASSPRGRDTEAFF.

The V call is TRBV3-1 (or the pseudogene TRBV3-2), the J call TRBJ1-1; perhaps TRBD1 as D (5 bases). Between the trimmed V and J ends, which lost 5 bases and 3 bases, there was a span of 13 bases. The CDR3 runs 14 residues. CDR1 and CDR2 (germline): LGHDT, YNNKEL (reference sequence). The CDR3 reads CASSYTGGDTEAFF. The CDR3 DNA sequence: TGTGCCAGCAGCTACACTGGGGGGGACACTGAAGCTTTCTTT.

This clone has only one observation. CDR3 protein: CASSEHTGNTEAFF. The CDR3 coding sequence is TGTGCCAGCAGTGAACACACAGGGAACACTGAAGCTTTCTTT. The chain uses TRBV6-1 and TRBJ1-1; a possible D gene is TRBD1 (5 bases). Between the trimmed V and J ends, which lost 2 bases and 1 base, there was a span of 8 bases. The CDR3 runs 14 residues. Germline CDR1 reads MNHNS; CDR2 reads SASEGT.

A word on this clone: A read error may account for a junction end that differs from germline. V usage is TRBV19 and J usage is TRBJ1-1, with a possible D match to TRBD1 (6 bases). The CDR3 totals 13 residues. Germline assignment: CDR1 LNHDA and CDR2 SQIVND (reference sequence). The CDR3: CASNIGGQNGVIF. The DNA for the CDR3 is TGTGCCAGTAATATCGGCGGACAGAACGGCGTCATTTTT.

The gene calls are TRBV6-1 and TRBJ2-1; 12 nucleotides match TRBD2. The germline V gene encodes CDR1 MNHNS and CDR2 SASEGT. The CDR3 consists of 17 residues. V dropped 2 bases and J dropped 5; count of bases not matched to a gene: 7. The CDR3 sequence is CASSERTSGKRDNEQFF. CDR3 DNA: TGTGCCAGCAGTGAACGGACTAGCGGGAAGAGGGACAATGAGCAGTTCTTC.

The V call is TRBV27, the J call TRBJ1-6; 8 positions match TRBD1. The CDR3 runs 16 residues. Germline V gene sequence: CDR1 MNHEY, CDR2 SMNVEV (reference sequence). Unmatched junction bases numbered 6, after V lost 8 bases and J lost 0 bases. CDR3 region: CASGTGPSSYNSPLHF. DNA of the CDR3: TGTGCCAGCGGGACAGGCCCTAGCTCCTATAATTCACCCCTCCACTTT.

The chain has TRBV7-2 and TRBJ2-7; D possibly corresponds to TRBD1 (5 bases). V lost 3 bases, J lost 5 bases, and 14 bases lay in between. CDR1 SGHTA and CDR2 FQGNSA come from the germline V gene. The CDR3 has 14 amino acids. CDR3 region: CASSLATVLNEQYF. In DNA, the CDR3 is TGTGCCAGCAGCTTGGCGACAGTTTTGAACGAGCAGTACTTC.

The chain has TRBV2 and TRBJ2-6; D uncertain. V gave up 1 base and J gave up 1 base, with 8 bases separating them. This CDR3 comprises 16 residues. Germline-derived CDR1 and CDR2 are SNHLY and FYNNEI. The CDR3 bases are TGTGCCAGCAGTGAAGGTGACATGTCTGGGGCCAACGTCCTGACTTTC. It is translated as CASSEGDMSGANVLTF.

This chain connects TRBV6-1 to TRBJ1-2, with D maybe TRBD1 (6 bases). From germline, CDR1 is MNHNS and CDR2 SASEGT. CDR3 length: 14 residues. Deletions cut 3 bases from V and 3 bases from J, with 11 bases between. The DNA of the CDR3 is TGTGCCAGCAGTGACAGGGGTGGGGACTATGGCTACACCTTC. It translates to CASSDRGGDYGYTF.

The chain carries TRBV9 and TRBJ2-7; no definite D call. V lost 0 bases and J lost 4, with 8 bases in between. Germline V gene lookup returns CDR1 SGDLS and CDR2 YYNGEE. The CDR3 is 13 residues long. The CDR3 DNA reads as TGTGCCAGCAGCGTAGAAGACGGGTACGAGCAGTACTTC. Amino acids: CASSVEDGYEQYF.

The V call is TRBV27, the J call TRBJ1-6; D is uncertain. V lost 6 bases, J lost 10 bases, and 22 bases lay in between. This CDR3 is built from 16 residues. Germline V gives CDR1 MNHEY, CDR2 SMNVEV (reference sequence). The CDR3 DNA follows: TGTGCCAGCAGCTCTGGGATCGCGGCGGTAGCGTCACCCCTCCACTTT. Translating gives CASSSGIAAVASPLHF.

This clone was detected once. CDR3 DNA sequence: TGTGCCAGCAAAAGCGGGACAGGGTATAGTTGGTCCTACAATGAGCAGTTCTTC. Its protein is CASKSGTGYSWSYNEQFF. The V call is TRBV28, the J call TRBJ2-1, with 9 bases matching TRBD1. The V gene's germline CDR1 is MDHEN and CDR2 SYDVKM. The CDR3 covers 18 residues. The junction had 14 bases not matched to a gene; V was cut back by 7 bases and J by 1 base.

The gene calls are TRBV7-2 and TRBJ2-7; no clear D. V shed 6 bases and J shed 4 bases, with 10 bases lying between them. The CDR3 has 12 residues. Germline V CDR1 and CDR2: SGHTA, FQGNSA. CDR3 protein: CASSFIPYEQYF. The CDR3 region has the DNA TGTGCCAGCAGTTTTATCCCGTACGAGCAGTACTTC.

The chain employs TRBV11-2 and TRBJ1-1; D call uncertain. V was cut by 6 bases and J by 0 bases, with 11 bases left in between. The CDR3 length is 14 residues. The germline V gene has CDR1 SGHAT and CDR2 FQNNGV. The CDR3 reads CASSTVLMNTEAFF. For the CDR3, the DNA is TGTGCCAGCAGTACAGTACTTATGAACACTGAAGCTTTCTTT.

This clone was seen a single time. This chain joins TRBV27 and TRBJ2-7, with TRBD1 identical over 10 bases. This CDR3 spans 15 amino acids. Germline V gene sequence: CDR1 MNHEY, CDR2 SMNVEV (reference sequence). J was trimmed by 5 bases and V by 1 base; bases with no gene match: 5. CDR3 region: CASSLYSGTGDEQYF. DNA of the CDR3: TGTGCCAGCAGTTTATATTCCGGGACAGGGGACGAGCAGTACTTC.

The sample holds one count of this clone. The chain employs TRBV15 and TRBJ1-5; D gene unclear. Deletions cut 4 bases from V and 2 bases from J, with 9 bases between. In germline, CDR1 is LNHNV, CDR2 YYDKDF (reference sequence). CDR3 size: 14 residues. This CDR3 reads CATSKDSGNQPQHF. The CDR3 nucleotides read TGTGCCACCAGCAAAGACTCCGGCAATCAGCCCCAGCATTTT. Full variable domain (rest looked up from reference TRBV15 and TRBJ1-5): DAMVIQNPRYQVTQFGKPVTLSCSQTLNHNVMYWYQQKSSQAPKLLFHYYDKDFNNEADTPDNFQSRRPNTSFCFLDIRSPGLGDTAMYLCATSKDSGNQPQHFGDGTRLSIL.

This clone showed up just a few times. The chain couples TRBV19 to TRBJ1-4, with 9 bases that match TRBD1. The CDR3 consists of 14 residues. Per the germline V gene, CDR1 is LNHDA and CDR2 is SQIVND (reference sequence). V was clipped by 4 bases and J by 7 bases; unmatched bases: 4. The CDR3 spells CASSTATGGEKLFF. The CDR3 DNA sequence: TGTGCCAGTAGTACCGCGACAGGGGGTGAAAAACTGTTTTTT. The full variable domain, rest sourced from reference TRBV19 and TRBJ1-4, is DGGITQSPKYLFRKEGQNVTLSCEQNLNHDAMYWYRQDPGQGLRLIYYSQIVNDFQKGDIAEGYSVSREKKESFPLTVTSAQKNPTAFYLCASSTATGGEKLFFGSGTQLSVL.